This T cell receptor beta chain was sequenced in a study of spatial heterogeneity in lung cancer. Study-wide results and limits: Within tumors, counts of expanded alpha and beta TCRs tracked tumor mutation counts.

MiXCR was run by TCRdb on the 5' RACE reads, yielding one entry per CDR3 protein. The sample contains fewer than 20,000 distinct CDR3 sequences, approximately 7% of which appear only once. The germline V gene has CDR1 SQVTM and CDR2 ANQGSEA. The CDR3 spans 11 residues. The time point denotes: sample taken at primary tumor resection. This clonotype was found a few times. Its matching antigen is unknown. The receptor comes from a female donor with early-stage non-small cell lung cancer. Source: lung tumor tissue, taken at surgery. The chain recombines TRBV29-1 with TRBJ2-5, with 10 bases aligning to TRBD2. In DNA, the CDR3 is TGCACCGGGACTAGCGAAGAGACCCAGTACTTC. It specifies CTGTSEETQYF.